This TCR beta chain appears in the sequencing data of a study of blood T cell repertoires in COVID-19. For the study at large: Sites in the United States, Italy and Spain provided acute and convalescent COVID-19 samples. PBMCs, B-cell-depleted T cells, or T cells provided the cDNA or gDNA that made up the material.

The germline V gene encodes CDR1 SQVTM and CDR2 ANQGSEA. The CDR3 has 12 amino acids. With 3 bases removed from V and 15 bases from J, the gap between germline ends came to 18 bases. As processed by the authors: For nucleated cells, counts were estimated from reference gene primer amplification. The assay was immunoSEQ multiplex PCR, and TCRdb's table has in-frame clones only and misses some. V and J calls and clone size are given by that table; D and trimming were obtained from the DNA. The sample shows some 350,000 clones, 85% to 90% of them seen only once. The TCR was taken from a human donor in a cohort sampled during active COVID-19. The chain couples TRBV29-1 to TRBJ2-1; TRBD2 is a possible D gene (6 bases). The sample consisted of peripheral blood. Here the CDR3 reads CSVEAGRVTLFF. CDR3 coding DNA: TGCAGCGTTGAGGCGGGGCGAGTAACGTTGTTCTTC.